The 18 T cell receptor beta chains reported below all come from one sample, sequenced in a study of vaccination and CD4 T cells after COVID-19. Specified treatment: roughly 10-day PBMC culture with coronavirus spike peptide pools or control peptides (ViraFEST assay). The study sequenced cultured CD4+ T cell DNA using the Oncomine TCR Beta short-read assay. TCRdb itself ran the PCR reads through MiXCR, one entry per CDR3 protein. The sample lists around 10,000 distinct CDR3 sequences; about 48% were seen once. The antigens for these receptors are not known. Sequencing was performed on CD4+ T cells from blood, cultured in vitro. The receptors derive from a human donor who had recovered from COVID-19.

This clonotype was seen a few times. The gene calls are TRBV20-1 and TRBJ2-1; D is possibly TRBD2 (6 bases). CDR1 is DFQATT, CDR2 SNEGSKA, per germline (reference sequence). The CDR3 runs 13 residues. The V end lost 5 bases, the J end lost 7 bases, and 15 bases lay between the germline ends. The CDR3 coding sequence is TGCAGTGCTCCTACTAGCACGCTGAATGAGCAGTTCTTC. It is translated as CSAPTSTLNEQFF.

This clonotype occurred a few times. CDR3 nucleotide sequence: TGTGCCAGCAGTTCCGACAGGGTGAGGAATCAGCCCCAGCATTTT. Its translation is CASSSDRVRNQPQHF. The rearrangement uses TRBV6-5 and TRBJ1-5; 7 bases line up with TRBD1. CDR1 is MNHEY and CDR2 is SVGAGI in the germline V gene. V was pared by 4 bases and J by 4 bases, with 7 bases of the junction left unmatched. CDR3 size: 15 residues.

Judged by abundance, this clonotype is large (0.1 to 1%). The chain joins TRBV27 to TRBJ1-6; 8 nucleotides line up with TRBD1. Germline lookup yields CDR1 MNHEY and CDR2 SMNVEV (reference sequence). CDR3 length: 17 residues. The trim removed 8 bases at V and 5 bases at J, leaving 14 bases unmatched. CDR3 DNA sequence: TGTGCCAGCGCGGCTGAGGGCAGGGGGCTTGATAATTCACCCCTCCACTTT. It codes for CASAAEGRGLDNSPLHF.

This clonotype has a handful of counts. Here the CDR3 reads CASSYSYSSYNEQFF. CDR3 nucleotide sequence: TGTGCCAGCAGTTACTCGTATAGCTCCTACAATGAGCAGTTCTTC. The chain combines TRBV6-5 with TRBJ2-1; no clear D. Germline V gene sequence: CDR1 MNHEY, CDR2 SVGAGI. Trimming shortened V by 0 bases and J by 0 bases, and 6 bases separated the two germline ends. The CDR3 spans 15 residues.

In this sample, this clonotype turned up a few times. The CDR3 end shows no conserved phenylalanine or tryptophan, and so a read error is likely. CDR3 residues: CASSIGQQETQYL. For the CDR3, the DNA is TGTGCCAGTAGTATCGGACAACAAGAGACCCAGTACTTG. This chain uses TRBV19 with TRBJ2-5; perhaps TRBD1 as D (5 bases). CDR3 length: 13 amino acids. Germline loops: CDR1 LNHDA, CDR2 SQIVND (reference sequence). Trimming stripped 3 bases from V and 2 bases from J, with 7 bases between.

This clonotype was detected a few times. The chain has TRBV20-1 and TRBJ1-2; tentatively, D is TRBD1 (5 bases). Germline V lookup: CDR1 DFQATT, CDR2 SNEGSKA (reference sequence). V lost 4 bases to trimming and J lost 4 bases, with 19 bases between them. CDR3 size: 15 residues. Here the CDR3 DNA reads TGCAGTGCTACTGGGACTTTAGTGGGGGTCTATGGCTACACCTTC. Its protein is CSATGTLVGVYGYTF.

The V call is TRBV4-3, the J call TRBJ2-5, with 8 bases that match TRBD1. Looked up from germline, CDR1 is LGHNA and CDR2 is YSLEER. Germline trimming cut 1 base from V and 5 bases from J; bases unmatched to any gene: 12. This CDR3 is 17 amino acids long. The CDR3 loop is CASSQVGPGQGGETQYF. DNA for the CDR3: TGCGCCAGCAGCCAAGTCGGTCCCGGACAGGGCGGGGAGACCCAGTACTTC.

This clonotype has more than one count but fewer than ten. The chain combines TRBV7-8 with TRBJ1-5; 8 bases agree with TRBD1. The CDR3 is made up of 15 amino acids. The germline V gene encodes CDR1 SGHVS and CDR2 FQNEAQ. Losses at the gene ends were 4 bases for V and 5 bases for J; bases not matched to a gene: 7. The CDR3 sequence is CASSWGQVKYQPQHF. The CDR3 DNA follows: TGTGCCAGCAGCTGGGGACAGGTTAAGTATCAGCCCCAGCATTTT. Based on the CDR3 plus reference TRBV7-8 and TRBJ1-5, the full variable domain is GAGVSQSPRYKVAKRGQDVALRCDPISGHVSLFWYQQALGQGPEFLTYFQNEAQLDKSGLPSDRFFAERPEGSVSTLKIQRTQQEDSAVYLCASSWGQVKYQPQHFGDGTRLSIL.

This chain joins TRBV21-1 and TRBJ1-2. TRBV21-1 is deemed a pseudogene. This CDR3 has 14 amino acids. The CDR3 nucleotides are TGTGCCAGCAGCCAATCGTCAGAGGGATATGGCTACACCTTC. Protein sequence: CASSQSSEGYGYTF.

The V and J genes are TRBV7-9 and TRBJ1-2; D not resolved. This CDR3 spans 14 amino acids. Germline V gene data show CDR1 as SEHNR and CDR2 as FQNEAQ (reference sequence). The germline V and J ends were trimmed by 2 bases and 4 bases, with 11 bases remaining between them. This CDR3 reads CASSLMTRVYGYTF. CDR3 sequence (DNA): TGTGCCAGCAGCTTAATGACAAGGGTCTATGGCTACACCTTC. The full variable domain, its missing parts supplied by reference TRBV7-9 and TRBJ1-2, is DTGVSQNPRHKITKRGQNVTFRCDPISEHNRLYWYRQTLGQGPEFLTYFQNEAQLEKSRLLSDRFSAERPKGSFSTLEIQRTEQGDSAMYLCASSLMTRVYGYTFGSGTRLTVV.

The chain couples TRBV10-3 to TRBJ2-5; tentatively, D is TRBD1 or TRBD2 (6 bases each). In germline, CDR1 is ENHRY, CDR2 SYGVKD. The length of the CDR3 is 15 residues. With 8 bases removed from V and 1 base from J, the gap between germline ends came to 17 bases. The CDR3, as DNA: TGTGCCATCGCAACGGTCGGGGGCGGCCAAGAGACCCAGTACTTC. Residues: CAIATVGGGQETQYF.

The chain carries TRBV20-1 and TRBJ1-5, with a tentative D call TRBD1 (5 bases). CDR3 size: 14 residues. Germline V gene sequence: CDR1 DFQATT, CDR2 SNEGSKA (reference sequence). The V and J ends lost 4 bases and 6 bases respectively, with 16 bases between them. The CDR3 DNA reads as TGCAGTGCTATGGTAGGGACGGTAATTCAGCCCCAGCATTTT. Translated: CSAMVGTVIQPQHF.

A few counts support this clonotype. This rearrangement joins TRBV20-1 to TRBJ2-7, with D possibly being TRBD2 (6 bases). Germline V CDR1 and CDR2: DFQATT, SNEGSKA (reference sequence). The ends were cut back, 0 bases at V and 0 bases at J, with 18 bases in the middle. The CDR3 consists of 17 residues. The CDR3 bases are TGCAGTGCTAGAGATTCAGGGTCCGGGAGAAGCTCCTACGAGCAGTACTTC. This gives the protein CSARDSGSGRSSYEQYF.

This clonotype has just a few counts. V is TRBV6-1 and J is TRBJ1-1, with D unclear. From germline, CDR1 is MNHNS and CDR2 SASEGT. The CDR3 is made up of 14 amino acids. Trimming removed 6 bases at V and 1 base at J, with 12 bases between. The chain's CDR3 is CASRRTFPNTEAFF. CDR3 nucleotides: TGTGCCAGCAGACGGACTTTTCCGAACACTGAAGCTTTCTTT.

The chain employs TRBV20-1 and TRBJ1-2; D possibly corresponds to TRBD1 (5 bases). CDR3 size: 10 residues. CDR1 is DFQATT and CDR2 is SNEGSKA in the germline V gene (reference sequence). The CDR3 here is CSVDSNGYTF. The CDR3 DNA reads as TGCAGCGTCGACAGCAATGGCTACACCTTC.

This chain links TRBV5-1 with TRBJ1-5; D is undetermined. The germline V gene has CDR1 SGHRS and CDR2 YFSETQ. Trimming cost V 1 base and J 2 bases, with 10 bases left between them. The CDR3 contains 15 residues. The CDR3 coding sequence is TGCGCCAGCAGCTTGAATATCGGGGGCAATCAGCCCCAGCATTTT. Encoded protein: CASSLNIGGNQPQHF.

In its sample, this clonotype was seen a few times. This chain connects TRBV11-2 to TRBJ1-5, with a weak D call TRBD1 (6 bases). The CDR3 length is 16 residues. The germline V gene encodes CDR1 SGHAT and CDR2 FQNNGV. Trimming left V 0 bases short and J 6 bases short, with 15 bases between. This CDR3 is CASSLDRGSGAQPQHF. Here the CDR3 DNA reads TGTGCCAGCAGCTTAGACAGGGGAAGTGGAGCTCAGCCCCAGCATTTT.

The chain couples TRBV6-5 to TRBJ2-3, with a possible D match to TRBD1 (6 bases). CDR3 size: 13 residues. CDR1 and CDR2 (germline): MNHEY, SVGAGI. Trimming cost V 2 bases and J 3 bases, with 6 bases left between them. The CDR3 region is CASSYTGTDTQYF. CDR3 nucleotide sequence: TGTGCCAGCAGTTACACAGGGACAGATACGCAGTATTTT.